A selection of T cell receptor beta chains follows, all from one sample in a study of CD8+CD57+ T cells in acquired aplastic anemia. MiXCR, run by TCRdb on the reads, gives a single entry per CDR3 protein. The data show 190,000 or so distinct CDR3 sequences, around 63% seen once. The sample was sorted CD4+, CD8+, or CD8+CD57+ T cells (not recorded which) from PBMCs. The receptors shown here come from a human donor in good health. CDR3s include the opening cysteine and the closing phenylalanine or tryptophan. Each record gives: J gene, V gene, D gene, clone size, CDR3 DNA, CDR3 protein. D genes are given only for firm matches. Not all rows give a size; the values are once, few, many and, for expanded clones, a class.

J: TRBJ2-6
V: TRBV6-1
D: -
size: -
DNA: TGTGCCAGCAGTGAAGTGGGGGGTGGAGGGGCCAACGTCCTGACTTTC
CDR3: CASSEVGGGGANVLTF

J: TRBJ2-4
V: TRBV15
D: -
size: -
DNA: TGTGCCACCAGCAGAGATGATGGCATTCAGTACTTC
CDR3: CATSRDDGIQYF

J: TRBJ1-1
V: TRBV6-1
D: TRBD1
size: many
DNA: TGTGCCAGCGGGGACAGGGAAAAGAACACTGAAGCTTTCTTT
CDR3: CASGDREKNTEAFF

J: TRBJ2-2
V: TRBV14
D: -
size: many
DNA: TGTGCCAGCAGCCAAGATCTAGCGATGAACACCGGGGAGCTGTTTTTT
CDR3: CASSQDLAMNTGELFF

J: TRBJ1-4
V: TRBV9
D: TRBD1
size: many
DNA: TGTGCCAGCAGCTTCAGGGGGCTTGGTGAAAAACTGTTTTTT
CDR3: CASSFRGLGEKLFF

J: TRBJ1-4
V: TRBV7-8
D: -
size: many
DNA: TGTGCCAGCAGCTTAGTACCCCCGGCACAGTGGGAATTTGAAAAACTGTTTTTT
CDR3: CASSLVPPAQWEFEKLFF

J: TRBJ2-7
V: TRBV10-3
D: TRBD2
size: -
DNA: TGTGCCATCGGTCGGGGCGGGGGGGACTACGAGCAGTACTTC
CDR3: CAIGRGGGDYEQYF

J: TRBJ2-6
V: TRBV30
D: -
size: many
DNA: TGTGCCTGGAGTGTACCCGGGGCCAACGTCCTGACTTTC
CDR3: CAWSVPGANVLTF

J: TRBJ1-5
V: TRBV19
D: TRBD1
size: -
DNA: TGTGCCAGTAGTATCCTGACAGGGGGCAATCAGCCCCAGCATTTT
CDR3: CASSILTGGNQPQHF

J: TRBJ2-3
V: TRBV20-1
D: -
size: -
DNA: TGCAGTGCTAGGGCCAGCTTAAGCACAGATACGCAGTATTTT
CDR3: CSARASLSTDTQYF

J: TRBJ2-1
V: TRBV24-1
D: -
size: -
DNA: TGTGCCACCAGTGACCGGACAAGATTCGGGCGGAATGAGCAGTTCTTC
CDR3: CATSDRTRFGRNEQFF

J: TRBJ2-5
V: TRBV4-1
D: TRBD2
size: few
DNA: TGCGCCAGCAGCCAAGCGGGGGGGTTAGAGACCCAGTACTTC
CDR3: CASSQAGGLETQYF

J: TRBJ1-2
V: TRBV5-1
D: -
size: many
DNA: TGCGCCAGCAGCTTGGCGGGGGCCATGGGCTACACCTTC
CDR3: CASSLAGAMGYTF

J: TRBJ1-2
V: TRBV15
D: TRBD1
size: -
DNA: TGTGCCACCAGTTTTCCCGGGACAGGCGACTATGGCTACACCTTC
CDR3: CATSFPGTGDYGYTF

J: TRBJ2-1
V: TRBV29-1
D: TRBD1
size: -
DNA: TGCAGCGTCTACAGGGGTTATGAGCAGTTCTTC
CDR3: CSVYRGYEQFF

J: TRBJ1-1
V: TRBV24-1
D: -
size: -
DNA: TGTGCCACCAGTGATGGTACAGGGAGGGACACTGAAGCTTTCTTT
CDR3: CATSDGTGRDTEAFF

J: TRBJ2-7
V: TRBV20-1
D: -
size: many
DNA: TGCAGTGCTAGAGCCGGCTCCTACGAGCAGTACTTC
CDR3: CSARAGSYEQYF

J: TRBJ1-2
V: TRBV15
D: -
size: few
DNA: TGTGCCACCAGCAGAGCGGCGCTGGACTATGGCTACACCTTC
CDR3: CATSRAALDYGYTF

J: TRBJ2-1
V: TRBV6-4
D: -
size: -
DNA: TGTGCCAGCAGTGACGTTGGGCCATACTCCTACAATGAGCAGTTCTTC
CDR3: CASSDVGPYSYNEQFF

J: TRBJ1-1
V: TRBV5-8
D: -
size: many
DNA: TGTGCCAGCACAACTCTCCCGGGGACTGAAGCTTTCTTT
CDR3: CASTTLPGTEAFF

J: TRBJ2-7
V: TRBV6-6
D: -
size: -
DNA: TGTGCCAGCAGCGAAAAAAGGAGTTACGAGCAGTACTTC
CDR3: CASSEKRSYEQYF

J: TRBJ2-7
V: TRBV6-1
D: -
size: -
DNA: TGTGCCAGCAGTGACGCGGGTTGGGAGCAGTACTTC
CDR3: CASSDAGWEQYF

J: TRBJ2-2
V: TRBV29-1
D: -
size: -
DNA: TGCAGCGTGGGTTCGGATCCGGTCTTCACCGGGGAGCTGTTTTTT
CDR3: CSVGSDPVFTGELFF

J: TRBJ2-7
V: TRBV25-1
D: TRBD1
size: -
DNA: TGTGCCAGCAGTCTGGGACAGGGATCGTACAACGAGCAGTACTTC
CDR3: CASSLGQGSYNEQYF

J: TRBJ2-3
V: TRBV20-1
D: -
size: -
DNA: TGCAGCGCTAAAGGCGTGGCCGGTGCTAGCACAGATACGCAGTATTTT
CDR3: CSAKGVAGASTDTQYF

J: TRBJ2-3
V: TRBV20-1
D: -
size: -
DNA: TGCAGTGCTTCCCCTAACACAGATACGCAGTATTTT
CDR3: CSASPNTDTQYF

J: TRBJ1-5
V: TRBV15
D: TRBD1
size: -
DNA: TGTGCCACCAGCAGAGATAGACAGGGCGTTAATCAGCCCCAGCATTTT
CDR3: CATSRDRQGVNQPQHF

J: TRBJ1-4
V: TRBV4-1
D: -
size: many
DNA: TGCGCCAGCAGCCCCCCCGGACAGTATGAAAAACTGTTTTTT
CDR3: CASSPPGQYEKLFF

J: TRBJ2-5
V: TRBV7-6
D: -
size: -
DNA: TGTGCCAGCAGCTTAGATGCGGGCGGTGAGACCCAGTACTTC
CDR3: CASSLDAGGETQYF

J: TRBJ1-2
V: TRBV7-8
D: -
size: -
DNA: TGTGCCAGCAGCCCAGAGGGGGGTAACTATGGCTACACCTTC
CDR3: CASSPEGGNYGYTF

J: TRBJ1-2
V: TRBV2
D: -
size: -
DNA: TGTGCCAGCAGTTTAGCAATCCCCTACTATGGCTACACCTTC
CDR3: CASSLAIPYYGYTF

J: TRBJ1-5
V: TRBV6-6
D: -
size: -
DNA: TGTGCCAGCAGTCGGGTCAGGGAAGGGCAGCCCCAGCATTTT
CDR3: CASSRVREGQPQHF

J: TRBJ2-5
V: TRBV20-1
D: TRBD2
size: few
DNA: TGCAGTGCCCCCAGCCTAGCGGGGGCCCTGTACCAGGAGACCCAGTACTTC
CDR3: CSAPSLAGALYQETQYF

J: TRBJ2-1
V: TRBV10-1
D: TRBD2
size: -
DNA: TGCGCCAGCAGACCCTTTGGACTAGCGGATAAAAACAATGAGCAGTTCTTC
CDR3: CASRPFGLADKNNEQFF

J: TRBJ2-7
V: TRBV6-4
D: TRBD2
size: -
DNA: TGTGCCAGCAGTGACACTAGCGGGACAGTGTTCAACGAGCAGTACTTC
CDR3: CASSDTSGTVFNEQYF

J: TRBJ2-7
V: TRBV11-2
D: -
size: many
DNA: TGTGCCAGCAGCAACCCAGGGGAAGGAACCTACGAGCAGTACTTC
CDR3: CASSNPGEGTYEQYF

J: TRBJ2-6
V: TRBV7-3
D: -
size: -
DNA: TGTGCCAGCAGCTTAAACAGGGATGACGTCCTGACTTTC
CDR3: CASSLNRDDVLTF

J: TRBJ1-1
V: TRBV15
D: -
size: few
DNA: TGTGCCACCAGCAGATGGGGTAGGAACACTGAAGCTTTCTTT
CDR3: CATSRWGRNTEAFF

J: TRBJ2-2
V: TRBV24-1
D: TRBD1
size: -
DNA: TGTGCCACCAGTCCCCGGGACAGGGACGCCGGGGAGCTGTTTTTC
CDR3: CATSPRDRDAGELFF

J: TRBJ1-1
V: TRBV5-1
D: -
size: -
DNA: TGCGCCAGCAGTAACGGGGGGCCGACTGAAGCTTTCTTT
CDR3: CASSNGGPTEAFF

J: TRBJ1-2
V: TRBV2
D: TRBD1
size: -
DNA: TGTGCCAGCAGTGACGGGGACAGGTTTAACTATGGCTACACCTTC
CDR3: CASSDGDRFNYGYTF

J: TRBJ2-2
V: TRBV3-1
D: -
size: many
DNA: TGTGCCAGCAGCGAACCTCCCGGGGAGCTGTTTTTT
CDR3: CASSEPPGELFF

J: TRBJ2-1
V: TRBV2
D: TRBD2
size: -
DNA: TGTGCCAGCAGTGCGCGACTAGCGATTGTCAATGAGCAGTTCTTC
CDR3: CASSARLAIVNEQFF

J: TRBJ2-7
V: TRBV5-4
D: TRBD1
size: -
DNA: TGTGCCAGCAGCGGCCGCCCGGGACAGGGCGCCGAGCAGTACTTC
CDR3: CASSGRPGQGAEQYF

J: TRBJ2-7
V: TRBV20-1
D: -
size: -
DNA: TGCAGTGCTAGAGACCCTTTGGGAGAGCAGTACTTC
CDR3: CSARDPLGEQYF

J: TRBJ1-6
V: TRBV7-2
D: -
size: -
DNA: TGTGCCACCAGTTTGTCCAGCCCATCAGGTTCACCCCTCCACTTT
CDR3: CATSLSSPSGSPLHF

J: TRBJ1-2
V: TRBV7-2
D: -
size: -
DNA: TGTGCCAGCAGCTTAGTAAGGGGTCGGAACTATGGCTACACCTTC
CDR3: CASSLVRGRNYGYTF

J: TRBJ2-5
V: TRBV25-1
D: -
size: many
DNA: TGTGCCAGCAGCCCCGGGGGCAGGGAGTCGGAGACCCAGTACTTC
CDR3: CASSPGGRESETQYF

J: TRBJ1-5
V: TRBV19
D: TRBD1
size: -
DNA: TGTGCCAGTAGCGACAGGGGCCGTGGGAGCAATCAGCCCCAGCATTTT
CDR3: CASSDRGRGSNQPQHF

J: TRBJ2-2
V: TRBV2
D: TRBD2
size: -
DNA: TGTGCCAGTCGGGGGGGCGTAAACACCGGGGAGCTGTTTTTT
CDR3: CASRGGVNTGELFF

J: TRBJ1-1
V: TRBV7-3
D: -
size: -
DNA: TGTGCCAGCAGCTTAGTTTCGGGGGACACTGAAGCTTTCTTT
CDR3: CASSLVSGDTEAFF

J: TRBJ1-4
V: TRBV6-5
D: -
size: -
DNA: TGTGCCAGCAGCTCTTCGGCGCTGTCTGAAAAACTGTTTTTT
CDR3: CASSSSALSEKLFF

J: TRBJ2-1
V: TRBV7-7
D: TRBD2
size: -
DNA: TGTGCCAGCAGCAAAGGGACTAGCGGCTACAATGAGCAGTTCTTC
CDR3: CASSKGTSGYNEQFF

J: TRBJ2-5
V: TRBV24-1
D: TRBD1
size: few
DNA: TGTGCCACCAGTGATCTGGGACAGGGGAGGGAGACCCAGTACTTC
CDR3: CATSDLGQGRETQYF

J: TRBJ2-2
V: TRBV7-2
D: -
size: -
DNA: TGTGCCAGCCTTGGGGGGACACCGAACACCGGGGAGCTGTTTTTT
CDR3: CASLGGTPNTGELFF